This TCR beta chain came from a study of shared clonotypes between healthy human individuals. Turning to the study itself: Every donor yielded three CD4 naive, three CD4 memory, two CD8 naive and one CD8 memory plate. Study findings and constraints: The four-donor shared clonotypes exceeded non-shared clonotypes in generation probability, with non-shared ones scoring lower. Incomplete sequencing of sorted subsets was indicated by rarefaction despite large depth.

CD45RO-negative CD8 cells positively selected for CCR7 made up the naive population, which excluded terminally differentiated effector memory CD45RA+ cells. For this clone: No antigen is known for it.

An even split of each subset's genomic DNA across several immunoSEQ plates was performed. The repertoire was sequenced with immunoSEQ multiplex PCR; TCRdb's copy has only in-frame clones and lacks some. This table has about 2 million clones, over 85% appearing once. The germline CDR1 and CDR2 sequences are PRHDT and FYEKMQ (reference sequence). The CDR3 has 16 amino acids. V shed 1 base and J shed 7 bases, with 19 bases lying between them. This rearrangement joins TRBV13 to TRBJ1-2; a weak D match, TRBD1 (5 bases). This receptor was identified in a man younger than 30 in good health. The sequenced material came from naive CD8+ T cells sorted from blood. CDR3 sequence reads: CASSLELGRAPSGYTF. The CDR3 nucleotides read TGTGCCAGCAGCTTAGAATTGGGCAGGGCGCCTAGTGGCTACACCTTC.